Below, 25 T cell receptor beta chains from the same sample are listed, as sequenced in a study of breast tumors, draining lymph nodes, adjacent tissues. In TCRdb, the multiplex PCR reads were re-called with MiXCR into one record per CDR3 protein. This table holds 200,000 to 300,000 distinct CDR3 sequences, over 25% found once. The lymph nodes were axillary draining lymph nodes from breast cancer patients. Specimen: axillary lymph node tissue. These receptors originate from a female donor with breast cancer. Some clones in this sample may be carry-over from other donors' samples.

In this sample, this clonotype turned up a few times. The chain recombines TRBV3-1 with TRBJ2-5, with 8 bases that match TRBD2. Trimming cost V 5 bases and J 4 bases; bases outside gene matches: 12. The germline V gene encodes CDR1 LGHDT and CDR2 YNNKEL (reference sequence). CDR3 size: 16 residues. The CDR3 spells CASSREGAGASETQYF. CDR3 sequence (DNA): TGTGCCAGCAGCAGAGAGGGAGCGGGAGCCTCAGAGACCCAGTACTTC.

This clonotype appeared many times. The chain links TRBV7-9 to TRBJ1-4; perhaps TRBD1 as D (5 bases). The CDR3 has 13 amino acids. The ends were cut back, 5 bases at V and 7 bases at J, with 11 bases in the middle. Germline loops: CDR1 SEHNR, CDR2 FQNEAQ (reference sequence). The CDR3 region is CASSPPGREKLFF. DNA of the CDR3: TGTGCCAGCAGCCCCCCAGGGCGTGAAAAACTGTTTTTT. The full variable domain, its missing parts supplied by reference TRBV7-9 and TRBJ1-4, is DTGVSQNPRHKITKRGQNVTFRCDPISEHNRLYWYRQTLGQGPEFLTYFQNEAQLEKSRLLSDRFSAERPKGSFSTLEIQRTEQGDSAMYLCASSPPGREKLFFGSGTQLSVL.

This clonotype was recorded many times. The rearrangement joins TRBV20-1 to TRBJ1-2; TRBD1 is a possible D gene (5 bases). Germline CDR1 is DFQATT and CDR2 is SNEGSKA (reference sequence). V was pared by 2 bases and J by 0 bases, with 7 bases between. The CDR3 contains 13 residues. The CDR3 nucleotides read TGCAGTGCTAGACAGGGTACTAACTATGGCTACACCTTC. The encoded protein is CSARQGTNYGYTF.

This clonotype was detected many times. This chain uses TRBV5-5 with TRBJ2-7; D uncertain. CDR1 is SGHKS and CDR2 is YYEKEE in the germline V gene (reference sequence). The CDR3 totals 13 residues. Between the trimmed V and J ends, which lost 0 bases and 6 bases, there was a span of 10 bases. The CDR3 here is CASSLAFWGEQYF. In DNA form, the CDR3 reads TGTGCCAGCAGCTTGGCCTTTTGGGGCGAGCAGTACTTC.

This clonotype was observed at least ten times. The V call is TRBV19, the J call TRBJ1-3; D is undetermined. Between the trimmed V and J ends, which lost 4 bases and 2 bases, there was a span of 15 bases. There are 16 residues in the CDR3. Germline V gives CDR1 LNHDA, CDR2 SQIVND (reference sequence). The CDR3: CASSKSGSRTGNTIYF. The CDR3 region has the DNA TGTGCCAGTAGTAAATCAGGTTCTAGGACTGGAAACACCATATATTTT.

This clonotype was seen at least ten times. V gene TRBV5-5 combines with J gene TRBJ2-1; TRBD2 is a possible D gene (5 bases). Germline lookup yields CDR1 SGHKS and CDR2 YYEKEE (reference sequence). V was trimmed by 1 base and J by 13 bases, leaving 18 bases between them. The CDR3 runs to 14 residues. The CDR3 nucleotides are TGTGCCAGCAGCTTGCTTGGTCCGGGAACCGGACAGTTCTTC. It translates to CASSLLGPGTGQFF.

This clonotype was counted many times. The CDR3 here is CASGTGPTDTQYF. CDR3 nucleotides: TGTGCTAGTGGAACGGGTCCCACAGATACGCAGTATTTT. This chain joins TRBV12-5 and TRBJ2-3, with D unresolved. Germline assignment: CDR1 LGHNT and CDR2 FRNRAP. V lost 6 bases, J lost 2 bases, and 9 bases lay in between. The CDR3 is 13 amino acids.

Comment on this clonotype: A single base separates this from a much larger clone, so it may be a read error. This sequence joins TRBV20-1 and TRBJ2-5, with 12 nucleotides matching TRBD2. Germline CDR1 DFQATT, CDR2 SNEGSKA (reference sequence). The V and J ends lost 1 base and 4 bases, in that order; junction bases with no gene match: 4. CDR3 length: 15 amino acids. This CDR3 is CSARAASGRGETQYF. Written as DNA, the CDR3 is TGCAGTGCTAGAGCGGCTAGCGGGAGGGGAGAGACCCAGTACTTC.

This clonotype has just a few counts. The chain links TRBV28 to TRBJ1-2; a weak D match, TRBD1 (5 bases). Germline CDR1 is MDHEN and CDR2 is SYDVKM. V lost 6 bases and J lost 4, with 21 bases in between. The CDR3 is 16 residues long. The CDR3: CASSKLLDRFPYGYTF. The CDR3 DNA reads as TGTGCCAGCAGCAAGCTTCTCGACAGATTCCCCTATGGCTACACCTTC.

J is TRBJ2-7 and V is TRBV6-6; 9 nucleotides agree with TRBD2. Germline V CDR1 and CDR2: MNHNY, SVGAGI (reference sequence). The trim removed 5 bases at V and 4 bases at J, leaving 9 bases unmatched. CDR3 length: 15 amino acids. CDR3 region: CASSIAGEFSYEQYF. As DNA, the CDR3 is TGTGCCAGCAGTATAGCGGGAGAATTTAGTTACGAGCAGTACTTC.

The CDR3 DNA reads TGTGCCAGCAGCCCTAACCTCTATGGCTACACCTTC. Translation: CASSPNLYGYTF. The genes are TRBV6-2 or TRBV6-3 and TRBJ1-2; D remains unclear. The CDR3 runs to 12 residues. Trimming removed 6 bases at V and 4 bases at J, with 9 bases between. The germline V gene encodes CDR1 MNHEY and CDR2 SVGEGT.

V and J are TRBV30 and TRBJ1-5; a possible D gene is TRBD1 (5 bases). The CDR3 is made up of 14 amino acids. CDR1 and CDR2 from the germline V gene are GTSNPN and SVGIG (reference sequence). V dropped 3 bases and J dropped 2 bases, with 11 bases sitting between them. CDR3 amino acids: CAWSRDWGNQPQHF. The CDR3 nucleotides read TGTGCCTGGAGCCGGGACTGGGGCAATCAGCCCCAGCATTTT.

This clonotype was recorded at least ten times. The V call is TRBV30, the J call TRBJ1-6; D not certain. CDR3 length equals 14 residues. In germline, CDR1 is GTSNPN, CDR2 SVGIG (reference sequence). The V and J ends lost 2 bases and 8 bases respectively, with 13 bases between them. The CDR3 region has the DNA TGTGCCTGGAGTCTAAGGGTATTGGATTCACCCCTCCACTTT. Translating gives CAWSLRVLDSPLHF.

As concerns this clonotype: This likely comes from a read error, as the CDR3 has no conserved phenylalanine or tryptophan at its end. It is unclear where the CDR3 begins or ends on the DNA, so no DNA is shown, and the CDR3 is as TCRdb lists it. The V gene is TRBV14, the J gene TRBJ2-5; TRBD1 was called by the table and not checked on the DNA. The CDR3 spans 14 residues, counting both ends. Germline V lookup: CDR1 SGHDN, CDR2 FVKESK. The CDR3 sequence: CASSLLGGLGTQSL.

Details on this clonotype: One end of the junction is discordant with germline, which a read error may explain. This chain joins TRBV7-9 and TRBJ2-1; 13 bases fit TRBD2. Per the germline V gene, CDR1 is SEHNR and CDR2 is FQNEAQ (reference sequence). The CDR3 consists of 15 residues. In DNA, the CDR3 is TGTGCCAGCAGCTTTCGGACTAGCGGGAGTAATGAGCAGCTCTTC. Translated: CASSFRTSGSNEQLF.

This clonotype was picked up many times. The CDR3 DNA reads TGTGCCAGTAGTAAGGCTAACCAAGAGACCCAGTACTTC. Translating gives CASSKANQETQYF. This rearrangement joins TRBV19 to TRBJ2-5; D unclear. The CDR3 has 13 residues. CDR1 LNHDA and CDR2 SQIVND come from the germline V gene (reference sequence). V lost 4 bases to trimming and J lost 0 bases, with 6 bases between them.

This chain uses TRBV24-1 with TRBJ2-3; TRBD2 matches at 10 bases. Germline assignment: CDR1 KGHDR and CDR2 SFDVKD. The CDR3 totals 16 residues. J gave up 2 bases and V 4 bases, and 5 bases lay outside the gene matches. This CDR3 reads CATSDRLAGNTDTQYF. CDR3 DNA sequence: TGTGCCACCAGTGACCGACTAGCGGGTAACACAGATACGCAGTATTTT.

This chain connects TRBV16 to TRBJ2-1; 10 bases are a match to TRBD2. CDR1 KGHSY and CDR2 FQNENV come from the germline V gene. The CDR3 extends over 18 amino acids. After removal of 2 bases from V and 0 bases from J, the junction contained 7 bases not matched to a gene. CDR3 amino acids: CASSQIPSGRASYNEQFF. The CDR3 DNA follows: TGTGCCAGCAGCCAAATCCCCAGCGGGAGGGCCTCCTACAATGAGCAGTTCTTC.

This rearrangement joins TRBV5-1 to TRBJ1-5; 7 nucleotides line up with TRBD1. The CDR3 sequence is 15 residues long. CDR1 and CDR2 from the germline V gene are SGHRS and YFSETQ. V lost 5 bases and J lost 3; bases outside the gene matches: 8. In nucleotides, the CDR3 is TGCGCCAGCAGGCCGACCACAGGGGTCAATCAGCCCCAGCATTTT. It translates to CASRPTTGVNQPQHF.

This clonotype appeared a few times. The gene calls are TRBV5-8 and TRBJ2-1, with D perhaps TRBD1 (7 bases). In germline, CDR1 is SGHTS, CDR2 YDEGEE. The CDR3 spans 14 residues. Deletions cut 4 bases from V and 9 bases from J, with 17 bases between. CDR3 in DNA: TGTGCCAGCAGCCGAGGGACAGTCGGGGGTGAGCAGTTCTTC. It yields the protein CASSRGTVGGEQFF. The whole variable domain, filled in from reference TRBV5-8 and TRBJ2-1, reads EAGVTQSPTHLIKTRGQQATLRCSPISGHTSVYWYQQALGLGLQFLLWYDEGEERNRGNFPPRFSGRQFPNYSSELNVNALELEDSALYLCASSRGTVGGEQFFGPGTRLTVL.

The chain is built from TRBV12-3 or TRBV12-4 and TRBJ2-1, with 10 bases that match TRBD2. The CDR3 is made up of 16 amino acids. Trimming at V came to 8 bases and at J to 8 bases, leaving 15 bases not matched to a gene. CDR3 amino acids: CASDSDRASGSHEQFF. DNA of the CDR3: TGTGCCAGCGATTCCGACCGGGCTAGCGGGAGCCATGAGCAGTTCTTC.

Details on this clonotype: With a much larger clone just one base away, this may be a read error. The V gene is TRBV20-1, the J gene TRBJ1-2; possible D gene TRBD1, 5 bases. The CDR3 is made up of 15 amino acids. The V gene's germline CDR1 is DFQATT and CDR2 SNEGSKA (reference sequence). The DNA of the CDR3 is TGCAGTGCTAGAGACGGGCAGGGCTGGGACTATGGCAACACCTTC. Translated, it gives CSARDGQGWDYGNTF.

To note about this clonotype: This may be a read error: a much more frequent sequence differs by one nucleotide. Without the conserved terminal phenylalanine or tryptophan, this CDR3 likely stems from a read error. The chain has TRBV7-9 and TRBJ2-1; possibly TRBD2 for D (6 bases). Germline lookup yields CDR1 SEHNR and CDR2 FQNEAQ (reference sequence). There are 14 residues in the CDR3. V gave up 0 bases and J gave up 12 bases, with 15 bases separating them. Written as DNA, the CDR3 is TGTGCCAGCAGCTTAGCGATGCGCGAGGGAGGGCAGTTCCTC. It encodes CASSLAMREGGQFL.

This clonotype was found a few times. The gene calls are TRBV3-1 and TRBJ1-5; D gene uncertain. The germline gives CDR1 LGHDT, CDR2 YNNKEL (reference sequence). V lost 4 bases to trimming and J lost 0 bases, with 10 bases between them. The CDR3 is 15 residues long. DNA for the CDR3: TGTGCCAGCAGCCGAGGCCCCTATAGCAATCAGCCCCAGCATTTT. Amino acid sequence: CASSRGPYSNQPQHF.

The genes are TRBV12-3 or TRBV12-4 and TRBJ1-2; TRBD1 is a possible D gene (6 bases). V was shortened by 6 bases and J by 7 bases, with 15 bases between the two germline ends. The CDR3 consists of 13 residues. The chain's CDR3 is CASSQMGTSGYTF. The CDR3 DNA reads TGTGCCAGCAGCCAGATGGGGACATCTGGCTACACCTTC.